This is a list of T cell receptor beta chains from one sample in a study of blood T cell repertoires in COVID-19. Measured with immunoSEQ multiplex PCR; TCRdb has only the in-frame clones, and not every one. The profile shows approximately 280,000 clones, 89% of them singletons. The source material was PBMCs or T cells enriched from blood (not recorded which). The receptors were sampled from a woman aged 55 to 70 who had recovered from COVID-19. CDR3s include the opening cysteine and the closing phenylalanine or tryptophan. The D gene is left open where the match is weak. Rows may omit the clone size; those that give it use once, few, many or a size class.

>.|TRBV18|TRBD1|TRBJ1-5
TGTGCCAGCTCACCCACAGGGGGCAATCAGCCCCAGCATTTT
CASSPTGGNQPQHF
>.|TRBV11-1|TRBD2|TRBJ2-3
TGTGCCAGCAGCCCTAGCGGGAGGGTAACAGATACGCAGTATTTT
CASSPSGRVTDTQYF
>.|TRBV7-7|.|TRBJ2-2
TGTGCTAGCAGCTTGATGGACTCCGGCACCGGGGAGCTGTTTTTT
CASSLMDSGTGELFF
>.|TRBV5-1|.|TRBJ2-7
TGCGCCAGCAGCTTAGGGGCAGGGTCCGAGCAGTACTTC
CASSLGAGSEQYF
>once|TRBV6-5|TRBD1|TRBJ2-1
TGTGCCAGCAGTCCCGGGACAGGGGTCAATGAGCAGTTCTTC
CASSPGTGVNEQFF
>.|TRBV7-3|.|TRBJ2-3
TGTGCCAGCAGCCAGACAGGAGTTGGAGATACGCAGTATTTT
CASSQTGVGDTQYF
>.|TRBV13|.|TRBJ2-1
TGTGCCAGCAGCCCCACAGACCACAATGAGCAGTTCTTC
CASSPTDHNEQFF
>.|TRBV7-2|.|TRBJ2-3
TGTGCCAGCAGCTACCGGGGCACAGATACGCAGTATTTT
CASSYRGTDTQYF
>.|TRBV27|TRBD2|TRBJ2-1
TGTGCCAGCAGTTTTCGAGGGAGGGACAATGAGCAGTTCTTC
CASSFRGRDNEQFF
>.|TRBV7-6|.|TRBJ2-7
TGTGCCAGCAGCTTAGCCTTTTCAGGGGTCGACGAGCAGTACTTC
CASSLAFSGVDEQYF
>.|TRBV5-1|TRBD1|TRBJ1-4
TGCGCCAGCAGCGGGACAGGAGCAACTAATGAAAAACTGTTTTTT
CASSGTGATNEKLFF
>.|TRBV19|TRBD1|TRBJ1-6
TGTGCCAGTAGTAGGGGACAGGATGTTTCACCCCTCCACTTT
CASSRGQDVSPLHF
>.|TRBV4-1|.|TRBJ1-1
TGCGCCAGCAGCCAAACAGGGTACACTGAAGCTTTCTTT
CASSQTGYTEAFF
>few|TRBV6-5|.|TRBJ1-5
TGTGCCAGCAGTTACTCGCTGCCAGTAAGCAATCAGCCCCAGCATTTT
CASSYSLPVSNQPQHF
>.|TRBV29-1|.|TRBJ2-7
TGCAGCGCATCAGGGGCCGTTCTCGAGCAGTACTTC
CSASGAVLEQYF
>.|TRBV2|.|TRBJ2-5
TGTGCCAGCAGTGACAGCGGCCAAGAGACCCAGTACTTC
CASSDSGQETQYF
>.|TRBV29-1|.|TRBJ1-1
TGCAGCGCAGGTTCGGACACGAAGGTTTTT
CSAGSDTKVF
>.|TRBV6-5|.|TRBJ2-5
TGTGCCAGCAGTTATGGGACTGGATTTCAAGAGACCCAGTACTTC
CASSYGTGFQETQYF
>.|TRBV10-2|.|TRBJ1-1
TGCGCCAGCAGTGGGCGGGGCACTGAAGCTTTCTTT
CASSGRGTEAFF
>.|TRBV21-1|.|TRBJ2-7
TGTGCCAGCAGCAAAGCAGTTGATAGCTGCCGTTACCAGCAGTACTTC
CASSKAVDSCRYQQYF
>.|TRBV19|TRBD1|TRBJ1-5
TGTGCCAGTAGTATGCGACTCAAATCGGACAGGGGTAATCAGCCCCAGCATTTT
CASSMRLKSDRGNQPQHF
>.|TRBV28|.|TRBJ1-1
TGTGCCAGCAGTTACGGGACAAACACTGAAGCTTTCTTT
CASSYGTNTEAFF
>.|TRBV2|TRBD1|TRBJ1-5
TGTGCCAGCAGGGACAGGGGTTGGGACAATCAGCCCCAGCATTTT
CASRDRGWDNQPQHF
>.|TRBV12-3/TRBV12-4|.|TRBJ2-3
TGTGCCAGCAGTTTCTCAGATACGCAGTATTTT
CASSFSDTQYF
>.|TRBV24-1|.|TRBJ1-5
TGTGCCACCAGTGATTTAGGTCAGGACATTAGCAATCAGCCCCAGCATTTT
CATSDLGQDISNQPQHF
>.|TRBV11-3|.|TRBJ1-1
TGTGCCAGCAGCTTAGGAGGGGACAATGAAGCTTTCTTT
CASSLGGDNEAFF
>.|TRBV5-1|.|TRBJ2-7
TGCGCCAGCAGGACTACAGGGAGTTCCTACGAGCAGTACTTC
CASRTTGSSYEQYF
>.|TRBV3-1/TRBV3-2|.|TRBJ1-3
TGTGCCAGCAGGCCTAGAAGCTCTGGAAACACCATATATTTT
CASRPRSSGNTIYF
>.|TRBV7-6|.|TRBJ1-5
TGTGCCAGCTCGGAGATTGGGCCCCAGCATTTT
CASSEIGPQHF
>.|TRBV18|.|TRBJ2-3
TGTGCCAGCTCACCCCGGAGTCAGGGGAGTACAGATACGCAGTATTTT
CASSPRSQGSTDTQYF
>.|TRBV12-5|TRBD2|TRBJ2-5
TGTGCTAGTGGTTTTAGAGCGGGGGGGCCCGGTATTGAGACCCAGTACTTC
CASGFRAGGPGIETQYF
>.|TRBV19|.|TRBJ2-5
TGTGCCAGTAGTCCCGAAATACGACCCAACAGGGTCTCCCAGTACTTC
CASSPEIRPNRVSQYF
>.|TRBV30|.|TRBJ1-1
TGTGCCTGGAGTGTACGGGAGAACACTGAAGCTTTCTTT
CAWSVRENTEAFF
>.|TRBV28|.|TRBJ2-7
TGTGCCAGCAGTTTCACACAGGGTGGTGCGTACGAGCAGTACTTC
CASSFTQGGAYEQYF
>.|TRBV7-9|.|TRBJ1-4
TGTGCCAGCAGAGAACAGGGTGGCATCGAACTGTTTTTT
CASREQGGIELFF
>.|TRBV20-1|.|TRBJ1-2
TGCAGTGCTAGTAGACAGGTCTATGGCTACACCTTC
CSASRQVYGYTF
>.|TRBV3-1/TRBV3-2|TRBD1|TRBJ2-7
TGTGCCAGCAGCCAAGCACCGGGACAGTCCTACGAGCAGTACTTC
CASSQAPGQSYEQYF
>.|TRBV19|TRBD1|TRBJ1-2
TGTGCCAGTAGGAATAGGGACAGGAACTTTGGCTACACCTTC
CASRNRDRNFGYTF
>.|TRBV6-5|.|TRBJ2-7
TGTGCCAGCAGTTACTATCCAGGGCGGAACGAGCAGTACTTC
CASSYYPGRNEQYF
>.|TRBV7-3|TRBD1|TRBJ1-2
TGTGCCAGCAGCTCTGGACAGGGAGCCTATGGCTACACCTTC
CASSSGQGAYGYTF
>.|TRBV2|.|TRBJ1-1
TGTGCCAGCCAACGGGTGACCGGGAGGACTGAAGCTTTCTTT
CASQRVTGRTEAFF
>.|TRBV5-4|.|TRBJ2-2
TGTGCCAGCAGCGCCGACAGATACACCGGGGAGCTGTTTTTT
CASSADRYTGELFF
>.|TRBV28|.|TRBJ1-4
TGTGCCAGCAGCCCCGGGGGGGCGCAGGAAAAACTGTTTTTT
CASSPGGAQEKLFF
>.|TRBV7-3|TRBD2|TRBJ2-1
TGTGCCAGCAGCTCAGGGACTAGCGGGAGAGATGAGCAGTTCTTC
CASSSGTSGRDEQFF
>.|TRBV15|TRBD1|TRBJ1-1
TGTGCCACCAGCAGCCTAGAGGGGGCGCGGGCTTTCTTT
CATSSLEGARAFF
>.|TRBV30|.|TRBJ2-3
TGTGCCTGGAGTGTAACGGGGACAGATACGCAGTATTTT
CAWSVTGTDTQYF
>.|TRBV28|TRBD1|TRBJ1-6
TGTGCCAGCAGTTTAGGGGACAGGGGTCATTCACCCCTCCACTTT
CASSLGDRGHSPLHF
>.|TRBV20-1|.|TRBJ1-1
TGCAGTGCTAGAGATGGCCGCCTCTTT
CSARDGRLF
>once|TRBV29-1|.|TRBJ1-1
TGCAGCGTACAGGGACGAACTGAAGCTTTCTTT
CSVQGRTEAFF
>.|TRBV11-3|.|TRBJ1-3
TGTGCCAGCAGCCCTTCCAGAGGACGGGATGGAAACACCATATATTTT
CASSPSRGRDGNTIYF
>once|TRBV5-5|.|TRBJ1-6
TGTGCCAGCAGCTCATTCGACAGGACTAATTCACCCCTCCACTTT
CASSSFDRTNSPLHF
>.|TRBV20-1|TRBD2|TRBJ2-3
TGCAGTGCGAGTGAAGCGGGAGCGGCGACAGATACGCAGTATTTT
CSASEAGAATDTQYF